Listed here are 14 T cell receptor beta chains from one sample, sequenced in a study of control samples from healthy donors and cancer patients (TCRdb year 2020). The method behind the library was the immunoSEQ multiplex PCR assay. The clones in this table, taken by TCRdb from immuneACCESS, are in-frame only. Not every clone is retained; where verified, under half of the shortfall comes from an unresolved V gene, and the cause of the rest is unknown. The sample table shows 250,000 to 300,000 clones, and roughly 82% are seen once. About an eighth of the sample rests with the top ten. Specimen: PBMCs. The receptor source for this set is a woman aged 60-70 years with lung cancer.

The chain links TRBV28 to TRBJ2-7, with 8 nucleotides matching TRBD1. V shed 6 bases and J 10 bases; nucleotides not matched to a gene: 17. CDR3 length: 15 residues. CDR1 and CDR2 (germline): MDHEN, SYDVKM. In DNA, the CDR3 is TGTGCCAGCAGACAGGGGGTGGGCTACCTTACGAAACAGTACTTC. Translating gives CASRQGVGYLTKQYF.

The V call is TRBV10-2, the J call TRBJ2-5, with 12 bases matching TRBD2. This CDR3 is built from 15 residues. Trimming took 6 bases from V and 5 from J; bases not matched to a gene: 7. From germline, CDR1 is WSHSY and CDR2 SAAADI. CDR3 sequence (DNA): TGCGCCAGCAGGCCAAGACTAGCGGGGGAGGAGACCCAGTACTTC. Translation: CASRPRLAGEETQYF.

This chain uses TRBV11-1 with TRBJ2-5, with no clear D. Germline lookup yields CDR1 SGHAT and CDR2 FQDESV (reference sequence). The ends were cut back, 2 bases at V and 5 bases at J, with 15 bases in the middle. The CDR3 covers 15 residues. The CDR3 DNA reads as TGTGCCAGCAGCTTATATACCACCTCCCTTGAGACCCAGTACTTC. This codes for CASSLYTTSLETQYF.

V and J are TRBV7-2 and TRBJ1-2; D possibly corresponds to TRBD1 (5 bases). This CDR3 contains 13 residues. Looked up from germline, CDR1 is SGHTA and CDR2 is FQGNSA. The germline V and J ends were trimmed by 5 bases and 10 bases, with 17 bases remaining between them. Here the CDR3 DNA reads TGTGCCAGCAGCCCTACCGTGGGGGACCCCTACACCTTC. Protein product: CASSPTVGDPYTF.

V usage is TRBV6-5 and J usage is TRBJ2-4; 8 positions agree with TRBD2. This CDR3 has 15 residues. Trimming removed 5 bases from V and 3 bases from J; junction bases left unmatched: 6. Germline CDR1 MNHEY, CDR2 SVGAGI. CDR3 DNA: TGTGCCAGCAGTCGGACTAGCTTAGACAAAAACATTCAGTACTTC. As protein: CASSRTSLDKNIQYF.

The V call is TRBV6-2 or TRBV6-3, the J call TRBJ2-1; tentatively, D is TRBD1 (6 bases). This CDR3 comprises 14 residues. Germline V lookup: CDR1 MNHEY, CDR2 SVGEGT. Trimming shortened V by 2 bases and J by 7 bases, and 12 bases separated the two germline ends. The CDR3 sequence is CASSYGGLFNEQFF. The DNA of the CDR3 is TGTGCCAGCAGTTACGGGGGCCTCTTTAATGAGCAGTTCTTC.

V is TRBV7-8 and J is TRBJ1-2; weak D call: TRBD1 (5 bases). V shed 4 bases and J shed 7 bases, with 13 bases lying between them. The CDR3 runs to 13 residues. Germline CDR1 and CDR2: SGHVS and FQNEAQ. The CDR3 spells CASSSGRAGGYTF. The CDR3 DNA sequence: TGTGCCAGCAGCTCAGGGAGGGCAGGTGGCTACACCTTC.

This rearrangement joins TRBV21-1 to TRBJ2-7. TRBV21-1 is recorded as a pseudogene. CDR3 size: 12 residues. CDR3 coding DNA: TGTGCCAGCCCGGTCAGCTCCTACGAGCAGTACTTC. Its protein is CASPVSSYEQYF.

J is TRBJ1-2 and V is TRBV18; D remains unclear. The CDR3 spans 15 residues. Germline loops: CDR1 KGHSH, CDR2 LQKENI. V shed 3 bases and J shed 0 bases, with 11 bases lying between them. CDR3 in DNA: TGTGCCAGCTCACCGGTGACCCAGGCTAACTATGGCTACACCTTC. As protein: CASSPVTQANYGYTF.

The chain recombines TRBV5-4 with TRBJ2-5; 7 bases align to TRBD1. The CDR3 sequence is 14 residues long. With 5 bases clipped from V and 4 bases from J, the junction kept 8 bases outside the gene matches. CDR1 SGHNT and CDR2 YYREEE come from the germline V gene (reference sequence). CDR3 in DNA: TGTGCCAGCAGACCGGACAGGCTTGGAGAGACCCAGTACTTC. Amino acid sequence: CASRPDRLGETQYF.

This clone is medium-sized. The chain uses TRBV30 and TRBJ2-7, with 7 positions matching TRBD1. V gave up 2 bases and J gave up 6 bases; unmatched junction bases: 10. The CDR3 sequence is 14 residues long. CDR1 GTSNPN and CDR2 SVGIG come from the germline V gene (reference sequence). The CDR3 DNA sequence: TGTGCCTGGAGTTTGGGACAGCCACTGGGCGAGCAGTACTTC. As protein: CAWSLGQPLGEQYF.

Written as DNA, the CDR3 is TGTGCCAGCAGCTTAGGGGACAGGGGAGGGGAGACCCAGTACTTC. Protein sequence: CASSLGDRGGETQYF. The rearrangement links TRBV7-9 to TRBJ2-5; the match to TRBD1 covers 10 bases. CDR1 is SEHNR, CDR2 FQNEAQ, per germline (reference sequence). The CDR3 length is 15 residues. Losses at the gene ends were 1 base for V and 5 bases for J; bases not matched to a gene: 4.

V usage is TRBV19 and J usage is TRBJ2-5, with D unresolved. Germline V gene data show CDR1 as LNHDA and CDR2 as SQIVND (reference sequence). This CDR3 spans 15 amino acids. V lost 0 bases and J lost 2, with 10 bases in between. The CDR3 sequence: CASSIDEGVQETQYF. The CDR3 DNA sequence: TGTGCCAGTAGTATAGATGAAGGAGTTCAAGAGACCCAGTACTTC.

This sequence joins TRBV19 and TRBJ2-7; D perhaps matches TRBD1 (5 bases). This CDR3 has 14 amino acids. Per the germline V gene, CDR1 is LNHDA and CDR2 is SQIVND (reference sequence). V was trimmed by 4 bases and J by 5 bases, leaving 15 bases between them. In DNA form, the CDR3 reads TGTGCCAGTAGTACTCACTTTACAGGCGACGAGCAGTACTTC. This sequence encodes CASSTHFTGDEQYF.